The entry that follows covers one T cell receptor (beta chain) sequence. The data were taken from a study of shared clonotypes between healthy human individuals. Using immunoSEQ multiplex PCR, the repertoire was profiled, and TCRdb retains in-frame clones only, with some absent. The table shows 2 million to 2.5 million clones, with 80% to 95% occurring only once. The CDR3 is 15 amino acids. CDR1 and CDR2 from the germline V gene are SEHNR and FQNEAQ (reference sequence). Deletions cut 5 bases from V and 1 base from J, with 14 bases between. This chain uses TRBV7-9 with TRBJ2-5, with D tentatively TRBD1 (6 bases). The sequencing input was naive CD4+ T cells from PBMCs. This sample's subset: CD45RA+ positively selected. The receptor was isolated from a man aged 18 to 30 in good health. Some clones in this sample may be carry-over from other donors' samples. CDR3 protein: CASSRIDRFQETQYF. The CDR3 DNA reads as TGTGCCAGCAGCCGGATAGACAGGTTCCAAGAGACCCAGTACTTC.